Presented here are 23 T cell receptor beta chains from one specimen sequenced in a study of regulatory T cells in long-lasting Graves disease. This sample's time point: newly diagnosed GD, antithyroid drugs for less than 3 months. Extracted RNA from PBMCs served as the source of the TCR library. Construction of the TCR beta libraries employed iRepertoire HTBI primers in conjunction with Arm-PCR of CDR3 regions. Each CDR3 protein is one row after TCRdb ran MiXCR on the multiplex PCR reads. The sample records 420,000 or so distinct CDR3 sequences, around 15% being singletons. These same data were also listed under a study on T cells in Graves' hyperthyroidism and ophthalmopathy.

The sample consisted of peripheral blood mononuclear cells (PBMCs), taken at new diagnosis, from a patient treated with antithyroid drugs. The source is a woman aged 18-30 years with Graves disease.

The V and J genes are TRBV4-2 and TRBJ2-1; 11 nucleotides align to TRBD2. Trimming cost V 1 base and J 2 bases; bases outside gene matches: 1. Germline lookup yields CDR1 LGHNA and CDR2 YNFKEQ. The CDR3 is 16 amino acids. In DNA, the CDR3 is TGTGCCAGCAGCCAAGTAGCGGGAGGGCCCTACAATGAGCAGTTCTTC. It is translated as CASSQVAGGPYNEQFF.

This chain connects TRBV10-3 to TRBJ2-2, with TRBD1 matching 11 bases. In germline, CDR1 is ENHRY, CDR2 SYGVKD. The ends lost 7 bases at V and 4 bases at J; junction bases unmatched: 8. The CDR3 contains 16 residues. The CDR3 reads CAITSGTGGITGELFF. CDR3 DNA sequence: TGTGCCATCACTTCCGGGACAGGGGGTATCACCGGGGAGCTGTTTTTT.

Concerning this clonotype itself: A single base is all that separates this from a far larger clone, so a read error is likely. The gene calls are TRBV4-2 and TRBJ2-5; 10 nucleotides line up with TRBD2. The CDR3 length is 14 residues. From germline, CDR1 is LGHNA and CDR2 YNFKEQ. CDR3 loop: CASSLAGGVETRYF. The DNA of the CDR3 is TGTGCCAGCAGTTTAGCGGGAGGAGTTGAGACCCGGTACTTC.

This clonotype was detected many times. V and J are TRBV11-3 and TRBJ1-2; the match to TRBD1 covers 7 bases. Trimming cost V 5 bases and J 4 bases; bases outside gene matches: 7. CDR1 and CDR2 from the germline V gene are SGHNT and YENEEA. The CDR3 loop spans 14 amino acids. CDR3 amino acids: CASSTVTGSYGYTF. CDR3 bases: TGTGCCAGCAGCACCGTGACAGGGAGCTATGGCTACACCTTC.

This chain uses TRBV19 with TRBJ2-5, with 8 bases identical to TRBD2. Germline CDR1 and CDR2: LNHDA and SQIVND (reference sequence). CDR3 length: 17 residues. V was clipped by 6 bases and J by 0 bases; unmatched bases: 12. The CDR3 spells CASSPLAGGPNQETQYF. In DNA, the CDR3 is TGTGCCAGTAGCCCCTTGGCGGGAGGCCCCAACCAAGAGACCCAGTACTTC.

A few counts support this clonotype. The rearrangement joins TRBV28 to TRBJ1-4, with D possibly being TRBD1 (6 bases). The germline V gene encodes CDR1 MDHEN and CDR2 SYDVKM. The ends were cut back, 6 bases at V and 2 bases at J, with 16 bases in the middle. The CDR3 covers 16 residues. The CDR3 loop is CASRTLGTPTNEKLFF. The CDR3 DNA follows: TGTGCCAGCAGAACTCTAGGGACACCGACTAATGAAAAACTGTTTTTT.

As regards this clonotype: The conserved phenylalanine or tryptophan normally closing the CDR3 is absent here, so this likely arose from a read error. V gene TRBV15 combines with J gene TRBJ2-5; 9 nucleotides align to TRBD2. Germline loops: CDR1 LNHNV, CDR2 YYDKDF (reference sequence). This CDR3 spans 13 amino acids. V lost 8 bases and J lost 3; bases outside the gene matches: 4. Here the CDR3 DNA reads TGTGCCACCGGCGAGCGGGAGGAAGAGACCCAGTACTTA. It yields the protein CATGEREEETQYL.

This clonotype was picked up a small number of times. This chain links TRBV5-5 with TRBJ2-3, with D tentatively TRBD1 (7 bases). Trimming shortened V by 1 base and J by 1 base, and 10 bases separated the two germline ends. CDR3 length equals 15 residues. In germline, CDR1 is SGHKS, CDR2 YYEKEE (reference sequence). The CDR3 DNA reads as TGTGCCAGCAGCTTGTTCAGGGGGGGCACAGATACGCAGTATTTT. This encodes CASSLFRGGTDTQYF.

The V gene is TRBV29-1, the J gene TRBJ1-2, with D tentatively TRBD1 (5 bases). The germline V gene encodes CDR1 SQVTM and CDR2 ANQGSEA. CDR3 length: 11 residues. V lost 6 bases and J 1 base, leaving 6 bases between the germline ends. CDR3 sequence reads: CSVQVNYGYTF. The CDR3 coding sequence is TGCAGCGTACAGGTTAACTATGGCTACACCTTC.

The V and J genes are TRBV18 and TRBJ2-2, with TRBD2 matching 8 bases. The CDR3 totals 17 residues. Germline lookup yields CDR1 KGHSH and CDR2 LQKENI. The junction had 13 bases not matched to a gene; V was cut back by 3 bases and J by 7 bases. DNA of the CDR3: TGTGCCAGCTCACCCTTCGAAGCAGCGGGAGCCTTCGGGGAGCTGTTTTTT. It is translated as CASSPFEAAGAFGELFF.

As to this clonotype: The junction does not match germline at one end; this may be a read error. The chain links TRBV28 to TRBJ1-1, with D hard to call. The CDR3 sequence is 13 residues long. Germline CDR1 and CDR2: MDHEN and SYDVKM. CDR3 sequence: CASSLLGNTEASF. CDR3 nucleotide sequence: TGTGCCAGCAGTTTATTGGGTAACACTGAAGCTTCCTTT.

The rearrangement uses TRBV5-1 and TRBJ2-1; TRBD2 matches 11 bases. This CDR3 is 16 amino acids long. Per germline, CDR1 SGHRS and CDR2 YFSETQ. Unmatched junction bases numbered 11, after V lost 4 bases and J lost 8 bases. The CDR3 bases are TGCGCCAGCAGCAGAAATTTAGCGGGAGGGCCTGATGAGCAGTTCTTC. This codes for CASSRNLAGGPDEQFF.

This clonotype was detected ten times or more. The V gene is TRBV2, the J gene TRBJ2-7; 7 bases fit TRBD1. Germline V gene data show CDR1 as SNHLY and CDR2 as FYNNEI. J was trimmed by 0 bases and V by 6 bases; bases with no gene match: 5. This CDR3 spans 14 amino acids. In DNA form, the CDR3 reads TGTGCCAGCAGGGGACAGATTAGCTCCTACGAGCAGTACTTC. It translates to CASRGQISSYEQYF.

CDR3 sequence reads: CASSFPGWDTIYF. The CDR3 DNA follows: TGTGCCAGCAGTTTCCCCGGTTGGGACACCATATATTTT. The V and J genes are TRBV12-3 or TRBV12-4 and TRBJ1-3; D not certain. V was cut by 3 bases and J by 8 bases, with 11 bases left in between. The CDR3 is 13 residues long.

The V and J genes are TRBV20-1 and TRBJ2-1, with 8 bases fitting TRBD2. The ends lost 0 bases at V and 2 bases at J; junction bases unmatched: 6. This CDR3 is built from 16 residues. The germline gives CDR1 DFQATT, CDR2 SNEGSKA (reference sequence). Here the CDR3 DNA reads TGCAGTGCTAGAGACATAGCGGGACTAGCCTACAATGAGCAGTTCTTC. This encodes CSARDIAGLAYNEQFF.

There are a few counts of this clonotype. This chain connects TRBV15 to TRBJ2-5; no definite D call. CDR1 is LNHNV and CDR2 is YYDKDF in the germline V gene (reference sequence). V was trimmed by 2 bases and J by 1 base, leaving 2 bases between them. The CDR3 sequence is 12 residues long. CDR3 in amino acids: CATSRPQETQYF. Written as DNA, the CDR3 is TGTGCCACCAGCAGACCCCAAGAGACCCAGTACTTC.

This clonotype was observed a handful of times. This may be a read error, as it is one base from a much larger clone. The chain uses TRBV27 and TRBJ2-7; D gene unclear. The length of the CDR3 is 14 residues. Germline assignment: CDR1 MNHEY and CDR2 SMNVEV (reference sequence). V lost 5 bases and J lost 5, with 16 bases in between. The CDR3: CASSPQNPGHEQYF. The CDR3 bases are TGTGCCAGCAGTCCCCAAAACCCAGGCCACGAGCAGTACTTC.

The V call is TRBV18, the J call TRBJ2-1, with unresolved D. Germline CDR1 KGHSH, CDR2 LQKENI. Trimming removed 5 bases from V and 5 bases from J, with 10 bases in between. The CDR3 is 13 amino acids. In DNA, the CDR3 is TGTGCCAGCTCAAACGGACGGAACAATGAGCAGTTCTTC. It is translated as CASSNGRNNEQFF.

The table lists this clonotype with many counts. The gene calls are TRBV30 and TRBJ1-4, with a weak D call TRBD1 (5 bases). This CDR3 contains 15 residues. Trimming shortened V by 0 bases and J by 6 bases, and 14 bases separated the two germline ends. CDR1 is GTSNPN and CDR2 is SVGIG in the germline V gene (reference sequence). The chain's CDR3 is CAWSVMAGRYEKLFF. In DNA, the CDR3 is TGTGCCTGGAGTGTAATGGCAGGGCGGTATGAAAAACTGTTTTTT. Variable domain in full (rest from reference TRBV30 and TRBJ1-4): SQTIHQWPATLVQPVGSPLSLECTVEGTSNPNLYWYRQAAGRGLQLLFYSVGIGQISSEVPQNLSASRPQDRQFILSSKKLLLSDSGFYLCAWSVMAGRYEKLFFGSGTQLSVL.

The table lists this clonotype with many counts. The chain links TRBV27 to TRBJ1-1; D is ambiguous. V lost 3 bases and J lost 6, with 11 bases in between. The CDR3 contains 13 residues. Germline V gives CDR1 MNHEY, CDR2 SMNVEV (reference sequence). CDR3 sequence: CASSLGGSAEAFF. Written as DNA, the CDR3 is TGTGCCAGCAGTTTGGGTGGGAGTGCTGAAGCTTTCTTT.

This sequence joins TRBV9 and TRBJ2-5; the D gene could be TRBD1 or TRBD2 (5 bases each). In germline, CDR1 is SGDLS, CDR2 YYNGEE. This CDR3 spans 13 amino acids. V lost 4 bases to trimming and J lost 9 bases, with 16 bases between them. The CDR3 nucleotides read TGTGCCAGCAGCCCCCGGGGCGGCCCGGCCCAGTACTTC. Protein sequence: CASSPRGGPAQYF.

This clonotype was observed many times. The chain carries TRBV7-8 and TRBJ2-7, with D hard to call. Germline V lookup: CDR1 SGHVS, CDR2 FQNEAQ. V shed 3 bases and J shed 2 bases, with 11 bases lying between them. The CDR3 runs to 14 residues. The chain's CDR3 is CASSFREGTYEQYF. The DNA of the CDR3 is TGTGCCAGCAGCTTTCGAGAAGGGACCTACGAGCAGTACTTC.

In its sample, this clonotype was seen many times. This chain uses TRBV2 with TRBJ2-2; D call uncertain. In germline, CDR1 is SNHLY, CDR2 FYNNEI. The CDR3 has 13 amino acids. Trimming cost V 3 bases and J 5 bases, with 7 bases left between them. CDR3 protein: CASSEKGTGELFF. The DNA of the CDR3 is TGTGCCAGCAGTGAGAAGGGAACCGGGGAGCTGTTTTTT.